The entry below gives a single T cell receptor (beta chain) sequence along with its context. At the DNA level, this CDR3 is encoded by other sequences in the same sample as well. In the authors' workflow: Reference gene primer amplification gave estimated nucleated cell counts. The method was immunoSEQ multiplex PCR; TCRdb's version includes in-frame clones alone and lacks a portion of them. V and J calls and clone size are those listed in that table; D and trimming were worked out from the DNA. The data hold about 190,000 clones, with 80% to 90% observed a single time. These data come from a study of blood T cell repertoires in COVID-19. Turning to the study itself: Sources were T cells, B-cell-depleted T cells, or PBMCs; the material itself was cDNA or gDNA.

The V gene's germline CDR1 is SGDLS and CDR2 YYNGEE. With 0 bases removed from V and 0 bases from J, the gap between germline ends came to 7 bases. The CDR3 is 15 amino acids. The chain links TRBV9 to TRBJ2-1; the D gene is possibly TRBD1 (5 bases). The TCR sequence derives from a human donor in a cohort sampled during active COVID-19. The sequenced sample was peripheral blood. This CDR3 is CASSVGQGSYNEQFF. The CDR3 DNA sequence: TGTGCCAGCAGCGTAGGTCAGGGCTCCTACAATGAGCAGTTCTTC.